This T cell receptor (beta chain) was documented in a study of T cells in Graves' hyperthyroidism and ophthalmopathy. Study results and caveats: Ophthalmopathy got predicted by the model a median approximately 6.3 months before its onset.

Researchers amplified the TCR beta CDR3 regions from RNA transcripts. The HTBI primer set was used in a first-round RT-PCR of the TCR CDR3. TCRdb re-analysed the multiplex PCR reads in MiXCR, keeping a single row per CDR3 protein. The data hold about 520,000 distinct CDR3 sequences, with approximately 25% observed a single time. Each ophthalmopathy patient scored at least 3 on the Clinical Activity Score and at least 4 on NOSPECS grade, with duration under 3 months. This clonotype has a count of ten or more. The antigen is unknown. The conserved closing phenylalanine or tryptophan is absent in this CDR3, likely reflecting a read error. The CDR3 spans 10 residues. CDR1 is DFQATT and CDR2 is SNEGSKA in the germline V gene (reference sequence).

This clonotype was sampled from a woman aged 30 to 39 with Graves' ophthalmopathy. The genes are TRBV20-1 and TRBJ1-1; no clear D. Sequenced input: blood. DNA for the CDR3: TGCAAAGTAGGGAACACTGAAGCTTTCCTT. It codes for CKVGNTEAFL.